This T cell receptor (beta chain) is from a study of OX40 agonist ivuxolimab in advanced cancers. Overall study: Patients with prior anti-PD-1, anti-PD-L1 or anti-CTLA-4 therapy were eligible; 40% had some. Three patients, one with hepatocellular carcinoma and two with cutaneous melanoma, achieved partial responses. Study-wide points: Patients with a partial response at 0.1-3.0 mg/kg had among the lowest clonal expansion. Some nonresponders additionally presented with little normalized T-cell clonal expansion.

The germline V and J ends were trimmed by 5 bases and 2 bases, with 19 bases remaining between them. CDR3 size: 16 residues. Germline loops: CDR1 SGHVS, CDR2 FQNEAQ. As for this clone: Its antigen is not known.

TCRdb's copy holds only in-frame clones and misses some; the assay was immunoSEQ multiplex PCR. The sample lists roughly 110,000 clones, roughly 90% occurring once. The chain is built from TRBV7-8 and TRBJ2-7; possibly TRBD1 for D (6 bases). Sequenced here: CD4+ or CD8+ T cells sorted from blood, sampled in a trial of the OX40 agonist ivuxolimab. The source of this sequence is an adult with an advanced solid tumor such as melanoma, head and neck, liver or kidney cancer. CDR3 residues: CASSRTSGQSTYEQYF. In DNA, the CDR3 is TGTGCCAGCAGCCGTACGTCCGGACAGTCCACCTACGAGCAGTACTTC.